One sample yielded the 27 T cell receptor beta chains listed below, sequenced in a study of breast tumors, draining lymph nodes, adjacent tissues. TCRdb redid the calling of the multiplex PCR reads with MiXCR, one entry per CDR3 protein. The table has some 140,000 distinct CDR3 sequences, approximately 22% seen once. The lymph nodes were axillary draining lymph nodes from breast cancer patients. The sample consisted of axillary lymph node tissue. Receptor source: a female donor with breast cancer. Some clones in this sample may be carry-over from other donors' samples.

This clonotype showed up many times. V usage is TRBV7-9 and J usage is TRBJ2-4; 10 bases align to TRBD1. The CDR3 consists of 17 residues. Trimming at V came to 0 bases and at J to 4 bases, leaving 6 bases not matched to a gene. In germline, CDR1 is SEHNR, CDR2 FQNEAQ (reference sequence). CDR3 nucleotide sequence: TGTGCCAGCAGCTTAGCCCTGACAGGGGGCGAGAAAAACATTCAGTACTTC. Residues: CASSLALTGGEKNIQYF.

The chain joins TRBV20-1 to TRBJ1-1, with D unresolved. The CDR3 consists of 11 residues. The ends were cut back, 5 bases at V and 2 bases at J, with 6 bases in the middle. Looked up from germline, CDR1 is DFQATT and CDR2 is SNEGSKA (reference sequence). The CDR3 is CSAELNTEAFF. For the CDR3, the DNA is TGCAGTGCTGAACTTAACACTGAAGCTTTCTTT.

The table lists this clonotype with many counts. The chain is built from TRBV20-1 and TRBJ2-7; TRBD1 matches 7 bases. CDR1 and CDR2 from the germline V gene are DFQATT and SNEGSKA (reference sequence). With 5 bases clipped from V and 4 bases from J, the junction kept 8 bases outside the gene matches. The CDR3 length is 13 residues. CDR3 nucleotide sequence: TGCAGTGCTGTACCGGGACAGCGTTACGAGCAGTACTTC. Translation: CSAVPGQRYEQYF.

This clonotype was counted between two and nine times. The gene calls are TRBV28 and TRBJ2-1; 8 bases map to TRBD1. Trimming took 8 bases from V and 0 from J; bases not matched to a gene: 9. The CDR3 loop spans 16 amino acids. Germline V CDR1 and CDR2: MDHEN, SYDVKM. CDR3 coding DNA: TGTGCCAGCGGCCGCGGACAGGGAAGCTCCTACAATGAGCAGTTCTTC. Translated: CASGRGQGSSYNEQFF. Based on the CDR3 plus reference TRBV28 and TRBJ2-1, the full variable domain is DVKVTQSSRYLVKRTGEKVFLECVQDMDHENMFWYRQDPGLGLRLIYFSYDVKMKEKGDIPEGYSVSREKKERFSLILESASTNQTSMYLCASGRGQGSSYNEQFFGPGTRLTVL.

This clonotype has ten or more counts. J is TRBJ2-7 and V is TRBV7-8, with D unresolved. The CDR3 spans 16 residues. Trimming shortened V by 4 bases and J by 7 bases, and 23 bases separated the two germline ends. Germline assignment: CDR1 SGHVS and CDR2 FQNEAQ. The CDR3 loop reads CASSYNDNRPIFEQYF. The DNA of the CDR3 is TGTGCCAGCAGCTACAACGACAACCGACCGATTTTTGAGCAGTACTTC.

This clonotype was seen many times. This chain links TRBV5-1 with TRBJ2-7; tentatively, D is TRBD1 or TRBD2 (6 bases each). V shed 1 base and J shed 2 bases, with 10 bases lying between them. The germline gives CDR1 SGHRS, CDR2 YFSETQ. This CDR3 has 14 amino acids. CDR3 sequence (DNA): TGCGCCAGCAGCTTGTTGGGGGGCGCCTACGAGCAGTACTTC. Translating it yields CASSLLGGAYEQYF.

This clonotype has at least ten counts. The chain links TRBV19 to TRBJ2-1; D possibly corresponds to TRBD1 (6 bases). The CDR3 runs 16 residues. The germline gives CDR1 LNHDA, CDR2 SQIVND (reference sequence). The V end was cut by 5 bases, the J end by 8 bases, with 22 bases between. The DNA for the CDR3 is TGTGCCAGTAGTCACCACCCGGGACAAAGGTCCGATGAGCAGTTCTTC. Protein product: CASSHHPGQRSDEQFF.

About this clonotype itself: A read error is possible here, since a much larger clone lies one base away. The chain uses TRBV4-2 and TRBJ2-1; 9 bases line up with TRBD2. This CDR3 spans 13 amino acids. J lost 5 bases, V lost 8 bases, and 4 bases had no gene match. Looked up from germline, CDR1 is LGHNA and CDR2 is YNFKEQ. CDR3 loop: CASGPSGNNEQFF. The CDR3 nucleotides are TGTGCCAGCGGACCTAGCGGGAACAATGAGCAGTTCTTC.

The V gene is TRBV20-1, the J gene TRBJ2-3; 11 bases agree with TRBD2. This CDR3 region has 17 residues. The V gene end was trimmed by 6 bases and the J gene end by 4 bases; junction bases not matched to a gene: 15. Germline values: CDR1 DFQATT, CDR2 SNEGSKA (reference sequence). The CDR3 loop reads CSALGGVAGGPADTQYF. The CDR3 DNA reads TGCAGTGCCCTCGGCGGGGTAGCGGGAGGGCCGGCAGATACGCAGTATTTT.

This clonotype has ten or more counts. V usage is TRBV7-6 and J usage is TRBJ2-2; 9 nucleotides match TRBD2. The V segment lost 1 base and the J segment 3 bases; nucleotides outside the gene matches: 15. Per germline, CDR1 SGHVS and CDR2 FNYEAQ. The CDR3 is 20 amino acids. The CDR3 DNA reads as TGTGCCAGCAGCTTAGTGGTTCCGGCTAGCGGGAATCGTGACACCGGGGAGCTGTTTTTT. Translation gives CASSLVVPASGNRDTGELFF.

This clonotype occurred many times. The CDR3 DNA sequence: TGCGCCAGCAGCCGGGTACCGGGACTAGCGGGAGGTTTAGGGCAGTTCTTC. This codes for CASSRVPGLAGGLGQFF. The J gene is TRBJ2-1, the V gene TRBV4-1; 15 positions agree with TRBD2. The V gene end was trimmed by 4 bases and the J gene end by 12 bases; junction bases not matched to a gene: 13. The CDR3 covers 17 residues. Germline lookup yields CDR1 MGHRA and CDR2 YSYEKL.

The rearrangement joins TRBV20-1 to TRBJ2-1; 7 bases match TRBD2. The V gene end was trimmed by 3 bases and the J gene end by 2 bases; junction bases not matched to a gene: 7. Germline V lookup: CDR1 DFQATT, CDR2 SNEGSKA (reference sequence). There are 15 residues in the CDR3. The CDR3 reads CSARSAGVTYNEQFF. CDR3 DNA sequence: TGCAGTGCTAGGTCCGCGGGAGTGACCTACAATGAGCAGTTCTTC.

On this clonotype itself: This may arise from a read error, as a much more abundant clone is one base away. This chain connects TRBV2 to TRBJ2-1; perhaps D is TRBD1 or TRBD2 (6 bases each). CDR3 size: 15 residues. Germline CDR1 is SNHLY and CDR2 is FYNNEI. Here the CDR3 DNA reads TGTACCAGCAGTGAAGATTGGGGGGCCCACAATGAGCAGTTCTTC. This codes for CTSSEDWGAHNEQFF.

This clonotype was detected only a few times. V gene TRBV28 combines with J gene TRBJ2-5; D remains unclear. Germline CDR1 and CDR2: MDHEN and SYDVKM. V lost 4 bases to trimming and J lost 5 bases, with 8 bases between them. This CDR3 comprises 12 residues. CDR3 nucleotide sequence: TGTGCCAGCAGTTCAATGGGGGAGACCCAGTACTTC. This codes for CASSSMGETQYF.

This clonotype was picked up many times. V is TRBV6-1 and J is TRBJ2-1, with D possibly TRBD1 on 5 matching bases. The CDR3 has 19 residues. The germline gives CDR1 MNHNS, CDR2 SASEGT. Trimming left V 4 bases short and J 4 bases short, with 26 bases between. In DNA form, the CDR3 reads TGTGCCAGCAGTGGAAGGAGACGACAGCCCAACTTGGATTACAATGAGCAGTTCTTC. Translating it yields CASSGRRRQPNLDYNEQFF.

As concerns this clonotype: Since a much larger clone is just one base distant, this may be a read error. The chain couples TRBV5-5 to TRBJ2-7; 7 bases line up with TRBD1. In germline, CDR1 is SGHKS, CDR2 YYEKEE (reference sequence). V gave up 6 bases and J gave up 4 bases; unmatched junction bases: 4. CDR3 size: 12 residues. CDR3 region: CASMTQGYEQYF. DNA for the CDR3: TGTGCCAGCATGACACAGGGGTACGAGCAGTACTTC. The entire variable domain, with the rest obtained from reference TRBV5-5 and TRBJ2-7, is as follows: DAGVTQSPTHLIKTRGQQVTLRCSPISGHKSVSWYQQVLGQGPQFIFQYYEKEERGRGNFPDRFSARQFPNYSSELNVNALLLGDSALYLCASMTQGYEQYFGPGTRLTVT.

This clonotype was seen repeatedly, ten times or more. This sequence joins TRBV5-8 and TRBJ2-7; unclear D gene. Germline V gene lookup returns CDR1 SGHTS and CDR2 YDEGEE. The V gene lost 4 bases and the J gene lost 5 bases, with 7 bases spanning the gap. The CDR3 loop spans 11 amino acids. The CDR3 region is CASSNNDEQYF. In DNA, the CDR3 is TGTGCCAGCAGCAACAATGACGAGCAGTACTTC.

The chain couples TRBV11-3 to TRBJ2-2, with TRBD1 identical over 9 bases. The junction had 14 bases not matched to a gene; V was cut back by 1 base and J by 2 bases. CDR1 SGHNT and CDR2 YENEEA come from the germline V gene. The length of the CDR3 is 20 residues. The CDR3, as DNA: TGTGCCAGCAGCTTAGCTATTACAGGGGGCACAGGGGTCAACACCGGGGAGCTGTTTTTT. This codes for CASSLAITGGTGVNTGELFF.

This clonotype was counted many times. V and J are TRBV30 and TRBJ1-5; TRBD1 is a possible D gene (5 bases). The length of the CDR3 is 13 residues. V lost 5 bases and J 3 bases, leaving 11 bases between the germline ends. CDR1 is GTSNPN and CDR2 is SVGIG in the germline V gene (reference sequence). This chain's CDR3 is CAWQGSTNQPQHF. CDR3 nucleotides: TGTGCCTGGCAGGGAAGTACCAATCAGCCCCAGCATTTT.

This clonotype came up many times. The J gene is TRBJ1-4, the V gene TRBV7-9; possibly TRBD1 for D (6 bases). Trimming removed 1 base at V and 7 bases at J, with 13 bases between. This CDR3 region has 15 residues. CDR1 SEHNR and CDR2 FQNEAQ come from the germline V gene (reference sequence). The CDR3: CASSLDGGPSEKLFF. In DNA form, the CDR3 reads TGTGCCAGCAGCTTAGATGGGGGCCCCTCTGAAAAACTGTTTTTT.

This clonotype was recorded at least ten times. The CDR3 is CASSPHGSSNQPQHF. In DNA form, the CDR3 reads TGTGCCAGCAGCCCCCACGGCAGTAGCAATCAGCCCCAGCATTTT. The chain is built from TRBV9 and TRBJ1-5; D gene ambiguous. This CDR3 has 15 amino acids. Trimming shortened V by 4 bases and J by 0 bases, and 11 bases separated the two germline ends. CDR1 is SGDLS, CDR2 YYNGEE, per germline.

Note on this clonotype: A much larger clone lies a single base off, so this may be a read error. The chain combines TRBV3-1 with TRBJ1-2, with 9 positions matching TRBD1. The CDR3 length is 18 residues. The germline V gene encodes CDR1 LGHDT and CDR2 YNNKEL (reference sequence). With V trimmed by 1 base and J by 6 bases, 15 bases remained unmatched. The CDR3 sequence: CASSQALRTGAHDDGYTF. For the CDR3, the DNA is TGTGCCAGCAGCCAAGCCCTTAGGACAGGGGCGCATGATGATGGCTACACCTTC.

The table lists this clonotype with many counts. This rearrangement joins TRBV20-1 to TRBJ2-7; no clear D gene. V shed 4 bases and J shed 3 bases, with 13 bases lying between them. Germline V gene lookup returns CDR1 DFQATT and CDR2 SNEGSKA (reference sequence). The CDR3 loop spans 13 amino acids. In nucleotides, the CDR3 is TGCAGTGCTATCGGAGCCGTCAACTACGAGCAGTACTTC. It yields the protein CSAIGAVNYEQYF.

This clonotype occurred many times. The rearrangement uses TRBV24-1 and TRBJ2-3; 14 bases fit TRBD2. The CDR3 contains 15 residues. Trimming took 9 bases from V and 5 from J; bases not matched to a gene: 6. Germline loops: CDR1 KGHDR, CDR2 SFDVKD. CDR3: CATSGTSGSQDTQYF. The DNA of the CDR3 is TGTGCCACCTCCGGGACTAGCGGGAGCCAAGATACGCAGTATTTT.

The table lists this clonotype with a few counts. A much larger clone is a single base away; this may be a read error. The chain recombines TRBV28 with TRBJ2-3, with D perhaps matching TRBD2 (5 bases). The germline V gene encodes CDR1 MDHEN and CDR2 SYDVKM. There are 13 residues in the CDR3. Trimming shortened V by 3 bases and J by 2 bases, and 6 bases separated the two germline ends. Here the CDR3 DNA reads TGTGCCAGCAGTTTGCGGGTCACAGATACGCAGTATTTT. Its protein product is CASSLRVTDTQYF.

For this clonotype: This may arise from a read error, as a much more abundant clone is one base away. The rearrangement links TRBV13 to TRBJ2-1, with 8 bases identical to TRBD2. CDR1 and CDR2 (germline): PRHDT, FYEKMQ (reference sequence). CDR3 length: 16 amino acids. The CDR3 loop reads CASSTIREGQENGQFF. Written as DNA, the CDR3 is TGTGCCAGCAGCACCATCCGGGAGGGCCAAGAAAATGGGCAGTTCTTC.

Ten or more counts support this clonotype. V and J are TRBV20-1 and TRBJ2-7, with D tentatively TRBD2 (7 bases). CDR3 size: 15 residues. Germline V gives CDR1 DFQATT, CDR2 SNEGSKA (reference sequence). Trimming left V 3 bases short and J 5 bases short, with 20 bases between. The DNA of the CDR3 is TGCAGTGCTAGGATCGGGGGCGGGGGTCCAGACGAGCAGTACTTC. It is translated as CSARIGGGGPDEQYF.